Presented here are 9 T cell receptor beta chains from one specimen sequenced in a study of blood T cells in healthy people across ages. It was with a sample-barcoded 5' primer and a J-beta primer mix that a second PCR of roughly 7 to 12 cycles was run. TCRdb processed the 5' RACE reads anew with MiXCR; each CDR3 protein has one entry. The sample carries 950,000 to 1,200,000 distinct CDR3 sequences, under 40% recorded once. Sequencing input: blood. Source of these receptors: a man between 18 and 29 years old in good health.

This clonotype was counted between two and nine times. Here the CDR3 DNA reads TGTGCCAGCAGTTTAGGGTACAGGGGATACACAGATACGCAGTATTTT. Its protein product is CASSLGYRGYTDTQYF. V is TRBV27 and J is TRBJ2-3; TRBD1 aligns across 7 bases. Germline V gene data show CDR1 as MNHEY and CDR2 as SMNVEV (reference sequence). Trimming cost V 2 bases and J 2 bases; bases outside gene matches: 7. This CDR3 contains 16 residues.

The rearrangement links TRBV7-3 to TRBJ2-1; D is possibly TRBD1 or TRBD2 (5 bases each). Germline V gene lookup returns CDR1 SGHTA and CDR2 FQGTGA. This CDR3 region has 14 residues. The V end lost 2 bases, the J end lost 4 bases, and 9 bases lay between the germline ends. CDR3 sequence (DNA): TGTGCCAGCAGCTTAGGGGACGTTTACAATGAGCAGTTCTTC. Translated, it gives CASSLGDVYNEQFF. The whole variable domain, remainder taken from reference TRBV7-3 and TRBJ2-1, is GAGVSQTPSNKVTEKGKYVELRCDPISGHTALYWYRQSLGQGPEFLIYFQGTGAADDSGLPNDRFFAVRPEGSVSTLKIQRTERGDSAVYLCASSLGDVYNEQFFGPGTRLTVL.

This clonotype was observed once. The chain uses TRBV7-9 and TRBJ2-7; D perhaps matches TRBD2 (6 bases). The CDR3 contains 15 residues. Germline V lookup: CDR1 SEHNR, CDR2 FQNEAQ (reference sequence). Trimming removed 2 bases at V and 0 bases at J, with 11 bases between. For the CDR3, the DNA is TGTGCCAGCAGCTTATTGGAGGGAAACTCCTACGAGCAGTACTTC. This encodes CASSLLEGNSYEQYF.

The J gene is TRBJ2-1, the V gene TRBV6-4; 10 nucleotides match TRBD1. The V and J ends lost 0 bases and 0 bases, in that order; junction bases with no gene match: 11. The CDR3 is made up of 20 amino acids. In germline, CDR1 is MRHNA, CDR2 SNTAGT. The CDR3 DNA sequence: TGTGCCAGCAGTGACTCTGGGACAGGGGACCCTCCCAGCTCCTACAATGAGCAGTTCTTC. This translates into CASSDSGTGDPPSSYNEQFF.

This clonotype was seen more than once but under ten times. The chain employs TRBV20-1 and TRBJ1-1; D is unclear. V was cut by 6 bases and J by 5 bases, with 13 bases left in between. This CDR3 contains 12 residues. Germline values: CDR1 DFQATT, CDR2 SNEGSKA (reference sequence). CDR3 region: CSAPRGRTEAFF. In DNA form, the CDR3 reads TGCAGTGCACCCCGGGGAAGGACTGAAGCTTTCTTT.

This clonotype has more than one count but fewer than ten. The genes are TRBV7-9 and TRBJ2-2, with TRBD1 identical over 11 bases. The ends lost 3 bases at V and 3 bases at J; junction bases unmatched: 3. The CDR3 contains 16 residues. Looked up from germline, CDR1 is SEHNR and CDR2 is FQNEAQ (reference sequence). The DNA of the CDR3 is TGTGCCAGCAGCTTTCCGGGACAGGGGGACACCGGGGAGCTGTTTTTT. Translating gives CASSFPGQGDTGELFF. Using reference TRBV7-9 and TRBJ2-2 for the parts outside the CDR3, the full variable domain is DTGVSQNPRHKITKRGQNVTFRCDPISEHNRLYWYRQTLGQGPEFLTYFQNEAQLEKSRLLSDRFSAERPKGSFSTLEIQRTEQGDSAMYLCASSFPGQGDTGELFFGEGSRLTVL.

In its sample, this clonotype was seen many times. The rearrangement uses TRBV27 and TRBJ2-3; the D is unclear. This CDR3 has 12 residues. Germline V gene lookup returns CDR1 MNHEY and CDR2 SMNVEV (reference sequence). Trimming left V 4 bases short and J 1 base short, with 3 bases between. DNA for the CDR3: TGTGCCAGCAGTTGGGGCACAGATACGCAGTATTTT. Protein product: CASSWGTDTQYF.

The table lists this clonotype with a few counts. The chain couples TRBV20-1 to TRBJ2-2; no definite D call. The CDR3 runs 12 residues. From germline, CDR1 is DFQATT and CDR2 SNEGSKA (reference sequence). V lost 7 bases, J lost 0 bases, and 6 bases lay in between. Here the CDR3 DNA reads TGCAGTGAACAGTCGAACACCGGGGAGCTGTTTTTT. Its protein is CSEQSNTGELFF.

This clonotype appeared a few times. The chain links TRBV12-3 or TRBV12-4 to TRBJ2-7; 8 bases line up with TRBD2. V was clipped by 6 bases and J by 0 bases; unmatched bases: 10. CDR3 size: 16 residues. CDR3 region: CASSPMGSGASYEQYF. CDR3 nucleotide sequence: TGTGCCAGCAGCCCGATGGGTAGCGGGGCCTCCTACGAGCAGTACTTC.